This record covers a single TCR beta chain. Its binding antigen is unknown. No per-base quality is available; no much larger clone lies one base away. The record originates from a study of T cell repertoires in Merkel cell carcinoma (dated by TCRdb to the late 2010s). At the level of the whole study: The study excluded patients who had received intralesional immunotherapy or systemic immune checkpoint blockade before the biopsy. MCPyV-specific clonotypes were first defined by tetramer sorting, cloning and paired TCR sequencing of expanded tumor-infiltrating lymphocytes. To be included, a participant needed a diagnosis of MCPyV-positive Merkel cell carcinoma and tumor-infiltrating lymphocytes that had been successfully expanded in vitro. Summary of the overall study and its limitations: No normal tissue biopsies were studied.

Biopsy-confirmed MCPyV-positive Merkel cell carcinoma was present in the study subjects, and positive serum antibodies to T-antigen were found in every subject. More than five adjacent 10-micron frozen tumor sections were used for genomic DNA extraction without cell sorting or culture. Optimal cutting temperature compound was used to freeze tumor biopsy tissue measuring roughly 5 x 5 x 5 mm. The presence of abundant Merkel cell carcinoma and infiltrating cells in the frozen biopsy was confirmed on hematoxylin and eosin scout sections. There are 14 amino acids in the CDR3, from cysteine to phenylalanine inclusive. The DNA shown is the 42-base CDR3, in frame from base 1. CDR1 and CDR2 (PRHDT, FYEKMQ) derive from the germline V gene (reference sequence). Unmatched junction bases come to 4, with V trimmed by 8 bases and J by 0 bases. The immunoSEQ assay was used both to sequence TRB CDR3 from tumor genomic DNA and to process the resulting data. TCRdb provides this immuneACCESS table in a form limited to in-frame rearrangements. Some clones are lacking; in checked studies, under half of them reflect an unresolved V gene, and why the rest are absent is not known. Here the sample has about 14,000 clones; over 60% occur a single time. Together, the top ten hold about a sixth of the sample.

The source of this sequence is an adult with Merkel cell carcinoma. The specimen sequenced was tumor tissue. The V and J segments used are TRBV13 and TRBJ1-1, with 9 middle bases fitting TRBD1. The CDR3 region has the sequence CASRTGGLNTEAFF. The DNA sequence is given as TGTGCCAGCCGAACAGGGGGCTTGAACACTGAAGCTTTCTTT.